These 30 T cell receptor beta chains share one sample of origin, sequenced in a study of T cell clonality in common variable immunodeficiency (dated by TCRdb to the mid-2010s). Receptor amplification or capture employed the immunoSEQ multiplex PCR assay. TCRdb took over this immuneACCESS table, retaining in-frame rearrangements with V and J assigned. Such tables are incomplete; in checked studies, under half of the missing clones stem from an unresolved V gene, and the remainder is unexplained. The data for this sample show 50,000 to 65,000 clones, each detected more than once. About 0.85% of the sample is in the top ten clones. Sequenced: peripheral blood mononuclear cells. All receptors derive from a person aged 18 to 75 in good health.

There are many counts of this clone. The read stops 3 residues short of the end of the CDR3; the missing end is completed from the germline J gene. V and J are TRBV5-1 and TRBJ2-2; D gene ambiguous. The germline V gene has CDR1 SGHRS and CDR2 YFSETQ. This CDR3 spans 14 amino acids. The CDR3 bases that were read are TGCGCCAGCAGCTTGGATCAGTATAATTCACCG. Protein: CASSLDQYNSP. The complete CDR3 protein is CASSLDQYNSPLFF.

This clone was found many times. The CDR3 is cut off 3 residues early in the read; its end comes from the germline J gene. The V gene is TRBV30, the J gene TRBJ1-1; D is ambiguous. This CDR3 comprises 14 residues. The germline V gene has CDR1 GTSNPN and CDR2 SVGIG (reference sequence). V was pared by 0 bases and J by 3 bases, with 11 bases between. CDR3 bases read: TGTGCCTGGAGTGTACCCAGAACACACACTGAA. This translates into CAWSVPRTHTE. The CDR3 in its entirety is CAWSVPRTHTEAFF.

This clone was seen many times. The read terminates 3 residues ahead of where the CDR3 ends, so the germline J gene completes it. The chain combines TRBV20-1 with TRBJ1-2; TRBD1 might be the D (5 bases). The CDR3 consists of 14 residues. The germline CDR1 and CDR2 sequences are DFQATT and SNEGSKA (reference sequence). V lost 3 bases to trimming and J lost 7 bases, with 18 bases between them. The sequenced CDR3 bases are TGCAGTGCTAGTCCCGCAGTGAGGGGTTTTGGC. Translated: CSASPAVRGFG. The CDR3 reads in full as CSASPAVRGFGYTF.

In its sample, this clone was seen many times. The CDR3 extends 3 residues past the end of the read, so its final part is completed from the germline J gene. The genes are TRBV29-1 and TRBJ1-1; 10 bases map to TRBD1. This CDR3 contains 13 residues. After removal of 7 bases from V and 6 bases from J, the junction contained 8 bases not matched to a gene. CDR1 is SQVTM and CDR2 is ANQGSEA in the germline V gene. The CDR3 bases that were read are TGCAGCGCTTCGACAGGGGGCAGGTCTGAA. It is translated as CSASTGGRSE. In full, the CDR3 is CSASTGGRSEAFF. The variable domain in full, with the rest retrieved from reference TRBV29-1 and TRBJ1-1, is SAVISQKPSRDICQRGTSLTIQCQVDSQVTMMFWYRQQPGQSLTLIATANQGSEATYESGFVIDKFPISRPNLTFSTLTVSNMSPEDSSIYLCSASTGGRSEAFFGQGTRLTVV.

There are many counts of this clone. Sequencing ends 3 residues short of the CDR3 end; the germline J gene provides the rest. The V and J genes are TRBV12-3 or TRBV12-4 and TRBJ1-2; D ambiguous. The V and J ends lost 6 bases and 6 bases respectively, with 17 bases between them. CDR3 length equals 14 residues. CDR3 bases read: TGTGCCAGCAGCCTACCCCCCCCATCCAATGGC. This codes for CASSLPPPSNG. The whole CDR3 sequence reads CASSLPPPSNGYTF.

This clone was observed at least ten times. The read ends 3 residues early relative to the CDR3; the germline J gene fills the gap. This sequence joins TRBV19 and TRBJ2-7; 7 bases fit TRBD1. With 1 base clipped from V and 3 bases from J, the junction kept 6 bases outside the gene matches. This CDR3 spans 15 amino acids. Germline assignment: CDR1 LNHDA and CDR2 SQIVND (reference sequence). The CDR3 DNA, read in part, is TGTGCCAGTAGTATAGCCCCCGGGACAGACTACGAG. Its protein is CASSIAPGTDYE. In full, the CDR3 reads CASSIAPGTDYEQYF. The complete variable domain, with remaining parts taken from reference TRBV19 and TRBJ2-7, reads DGGITQSPKYLFRKEGQNVTLSCEQNLNHDAMYWYRQDPGQGLRLIYYSQIVNDFQKGDIAEGYSVSREKKESFPLTVTSAQKNPTAFYLCASSIAPGTDYEQYFGPGTRLTVT.

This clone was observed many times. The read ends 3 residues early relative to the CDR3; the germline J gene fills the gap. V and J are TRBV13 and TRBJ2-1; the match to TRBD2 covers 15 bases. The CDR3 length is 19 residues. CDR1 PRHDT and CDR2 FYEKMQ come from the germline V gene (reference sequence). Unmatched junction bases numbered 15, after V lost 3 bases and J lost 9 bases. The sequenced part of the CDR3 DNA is TGTGCCAGCAGCTTGAGGACTAGCGGGAGGGCCAGGATAGAAGCTGAG. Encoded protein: CASSLRTSGRARIEAE. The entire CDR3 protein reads CASSLRTSGRARIEAEQFF.

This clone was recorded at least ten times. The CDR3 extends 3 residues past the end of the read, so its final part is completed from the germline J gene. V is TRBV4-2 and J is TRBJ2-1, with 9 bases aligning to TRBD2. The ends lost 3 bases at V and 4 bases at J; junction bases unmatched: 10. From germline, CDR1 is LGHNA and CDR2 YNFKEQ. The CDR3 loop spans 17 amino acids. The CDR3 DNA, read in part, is TGTGCCAGCAGCCAGGATGACAGGCGGGAGGGTTACAATGAG. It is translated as CASSQDDRREGYNE. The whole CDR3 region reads CASSQDDRREGYNEQFF.

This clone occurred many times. The chain's CDR3 is CASSRDRGLEQYF. The covered CDR3 bases are TGTGCCAGCAGTCGGGACAGGGGGCTCGAG. The chain joins TRBV12-3 or TRBV12-4 to TRBJ2-7, with 12 bases that match TRBD1. The read halts 3 residues ahead of the CDR3 end, with the missing end drawn from the germline J gene. This CDR3 region has 13 residues. V lost 5 bases to trimming and J lost 6 bases; unmatched junction nucleotides: 2.

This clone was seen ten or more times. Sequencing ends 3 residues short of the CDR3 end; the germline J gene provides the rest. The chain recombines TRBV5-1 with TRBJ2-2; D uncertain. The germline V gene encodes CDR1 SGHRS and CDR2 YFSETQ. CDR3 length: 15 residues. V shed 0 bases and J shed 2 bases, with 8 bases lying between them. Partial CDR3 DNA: TGCGCCAGCAGCTTGGGTCAACAAAACACCGGGGAG. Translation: CASSLGQQNTGE. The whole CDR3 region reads CASSLGQQNTGELFF.

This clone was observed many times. The sequenced part of the CDR3 DNA is TGTGCCAGCACCCCTTGGGAGGGGATCTACGAG. Amino acid sequence: CASTPWEGIYE. The whole CDR3 is CASTPWEGIYEQYF. The V call is TRBV7-4, the J call TRBJ2-7, with 7 bases lining up with TRBD2. The read stops 3 residues short of the end of the CDR3; the missing end is completed from the germline J gene. CDR1 is SGHVT, CDR2 SQSDAQ, per germline. The trim removed 7 bases at V and 3 bases at J, leaving 9 bases unmatched. This CDR3 is 14 amino acids long.

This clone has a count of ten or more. The sequenced CDR3 bases are TGTGCCAGCAGCTTAGTAGGAGTAGGGTTAGACGAG. It is translated as CASSLVGVGLDE. The entire CDR3 reads CASSLVGVGLDEQYF. The rearrangement uses TRBV7-2 and TRBJ2-7; D call uncertain. The sequenced fragment ends 3 residues before the CDR3 boundary, so the rest is inferred from the germline J gene. The CDR3 loop spans 15 amino acids. CDR1 SGHTA and CDR2 FQGNSA come from the germline V gene. With 1 base removed from V and 5 bases from J, the gap between germline ends came to 15 bases.

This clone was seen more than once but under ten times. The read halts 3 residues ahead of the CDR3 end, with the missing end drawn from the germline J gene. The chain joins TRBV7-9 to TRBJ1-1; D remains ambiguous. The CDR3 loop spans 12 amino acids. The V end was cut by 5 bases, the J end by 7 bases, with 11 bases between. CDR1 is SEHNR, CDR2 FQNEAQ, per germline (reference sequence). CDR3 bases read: TGTGCCAGCAGCCTACCCATGTATGAA. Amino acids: CASSLPMYE. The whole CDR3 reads CASSLPMYEAFF.

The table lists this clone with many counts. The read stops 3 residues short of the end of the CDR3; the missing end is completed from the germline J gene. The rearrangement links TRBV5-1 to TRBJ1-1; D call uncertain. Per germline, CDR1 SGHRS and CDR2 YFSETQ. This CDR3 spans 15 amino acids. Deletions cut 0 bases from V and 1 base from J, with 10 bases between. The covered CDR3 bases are TGCGCCAGCAGCTTGGGTAGAAGCGGGAACACTGAA. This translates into CASSLGRSGNTE. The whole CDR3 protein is CASSLGRSGNTEAFF.

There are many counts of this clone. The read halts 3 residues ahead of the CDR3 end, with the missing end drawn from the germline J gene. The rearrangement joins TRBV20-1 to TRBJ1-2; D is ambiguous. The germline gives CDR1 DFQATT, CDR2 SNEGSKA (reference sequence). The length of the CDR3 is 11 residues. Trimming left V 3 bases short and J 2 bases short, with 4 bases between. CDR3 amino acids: CSASINYGYTF. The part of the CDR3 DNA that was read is TGCAGTGCTAGTATAAACTATGGC.

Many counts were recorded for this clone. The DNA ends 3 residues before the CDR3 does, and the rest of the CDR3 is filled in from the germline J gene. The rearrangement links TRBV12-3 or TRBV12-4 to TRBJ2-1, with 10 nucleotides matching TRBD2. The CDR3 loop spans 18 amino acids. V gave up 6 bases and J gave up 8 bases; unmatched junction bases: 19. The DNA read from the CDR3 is TGTGCCAGCAGCAAGCCCTCTAGCGGGAGTCCCCGTTTCGATGAG. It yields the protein CASSKPSSGSPRFDE. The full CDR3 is CASSKPSSGSPRFDEQFF.

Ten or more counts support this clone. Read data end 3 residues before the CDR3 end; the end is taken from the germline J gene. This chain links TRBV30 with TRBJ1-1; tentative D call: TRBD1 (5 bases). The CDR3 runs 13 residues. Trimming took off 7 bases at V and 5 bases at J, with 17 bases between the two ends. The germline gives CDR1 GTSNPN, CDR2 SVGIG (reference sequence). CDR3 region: CASRRGEATEAFF. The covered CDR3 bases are TGTGCCTCGAGGCGGGGGGAGGCGACTGAA. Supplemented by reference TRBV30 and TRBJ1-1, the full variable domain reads SQTIHQWPATLVQPVGSPLSLECTVEGTSNPNLYWYRQAAGRGLQLLFYSVGIGQISSEVPQNLSASRPQDRQFILSSKKLLLSDSGFYLCASRRGEATEAFFGQGTRLTVV.

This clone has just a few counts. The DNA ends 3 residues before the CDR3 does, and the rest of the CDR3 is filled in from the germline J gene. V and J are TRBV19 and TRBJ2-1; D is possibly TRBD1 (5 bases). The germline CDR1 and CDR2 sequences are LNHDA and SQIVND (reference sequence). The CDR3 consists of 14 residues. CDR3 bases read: TGTGTCCGTAGTATAAATAGCCCCAGGGATGAG. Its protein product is CVRSINSPRDE. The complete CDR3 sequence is CVRSINSPRDEQFF. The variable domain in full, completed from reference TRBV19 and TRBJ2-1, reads DGGITQSPKYLFRKEGQNVTLSCEQNLNHDAMYWYRQDPGQGLRLIYYSQIVNDFQKGDIAEGYSVSREKKESFPLTVTSAQKNPTAFYLCVRSINSPRDEQFFGPGTRLTVL.

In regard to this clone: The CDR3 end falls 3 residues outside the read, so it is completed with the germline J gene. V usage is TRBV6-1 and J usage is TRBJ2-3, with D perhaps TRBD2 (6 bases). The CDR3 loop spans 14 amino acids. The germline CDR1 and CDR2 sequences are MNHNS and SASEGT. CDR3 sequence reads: CASSERRVLKAQYF. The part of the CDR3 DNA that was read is TGTGCCAGCAGTGAAAGGAGGGTCCTTAAGGCG.

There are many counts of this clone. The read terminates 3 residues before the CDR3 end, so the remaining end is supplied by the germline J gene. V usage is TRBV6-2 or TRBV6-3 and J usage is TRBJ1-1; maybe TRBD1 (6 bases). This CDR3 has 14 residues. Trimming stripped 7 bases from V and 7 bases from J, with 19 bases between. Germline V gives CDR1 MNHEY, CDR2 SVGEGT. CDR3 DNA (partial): TGTGCCAGCACAGCCGGGACAAAATCTAATGAA. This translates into CASTAGTKSNE. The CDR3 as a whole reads CASTAGTKSNEAFF.

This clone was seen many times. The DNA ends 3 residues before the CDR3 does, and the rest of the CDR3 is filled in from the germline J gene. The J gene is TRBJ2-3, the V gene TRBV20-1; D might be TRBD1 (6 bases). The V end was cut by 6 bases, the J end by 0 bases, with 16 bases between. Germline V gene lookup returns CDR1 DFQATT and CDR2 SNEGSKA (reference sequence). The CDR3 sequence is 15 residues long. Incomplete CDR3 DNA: TGCAGTGCAGGCCTGTGGGGGCTAAGCACAGATACG. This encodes CSAGLWGLSTDT. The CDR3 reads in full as CSAGLWGLSTDTQYF.

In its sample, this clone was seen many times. CDR3 in amino acids: CASSPVLRTYEQYF. CDR3 DNA, as far as it was read: TGTGCCAGCAGCCCCGTTTTGCGTACCTACGAG. The chain links TRBV7-9 to TRBJ2-7; D gene uncertain. The missing CDR3 end, 3 residues past where the read stops, is filled in from the germline J gene. This CDR3 has 14 amino acids. Trimming took off 5 bases at V and 2 bases at J, with 13 bases between the two ends. Looked up from germline, CDR1 is SEHNR and CDR2 is FQNEAQ (reference sequence).

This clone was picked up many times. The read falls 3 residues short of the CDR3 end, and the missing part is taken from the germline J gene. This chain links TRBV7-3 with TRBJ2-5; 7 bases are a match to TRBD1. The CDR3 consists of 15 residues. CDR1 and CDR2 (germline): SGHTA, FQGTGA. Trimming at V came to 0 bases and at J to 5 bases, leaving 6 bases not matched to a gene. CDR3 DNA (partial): TGTGCCAGCAGCTTAACAGGGGGCGCAGGGGAGACC. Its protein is CASSLTGGAGET. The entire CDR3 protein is CASSLTGGAGETQYF. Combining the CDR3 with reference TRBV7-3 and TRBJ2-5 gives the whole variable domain GAGVSQTPSNKVTEKGKYVELRCDPISGHTALYWYRQSLGQGPEFLIYFQGTGAADDSGLPNDRFFAVRPEGSVSTLKIQRTERGDSAVYLCASSLTGGAGETQYFGPGTRLLVL.

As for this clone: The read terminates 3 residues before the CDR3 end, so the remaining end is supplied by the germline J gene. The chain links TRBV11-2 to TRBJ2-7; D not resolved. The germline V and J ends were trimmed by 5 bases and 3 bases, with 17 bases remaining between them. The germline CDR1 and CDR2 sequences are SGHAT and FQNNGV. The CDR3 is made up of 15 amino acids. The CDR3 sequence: CASSGYRDSFYEQYF. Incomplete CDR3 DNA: TGTGCCAGCAGCGGGTATCGAGATAGCTTCTACGAG.

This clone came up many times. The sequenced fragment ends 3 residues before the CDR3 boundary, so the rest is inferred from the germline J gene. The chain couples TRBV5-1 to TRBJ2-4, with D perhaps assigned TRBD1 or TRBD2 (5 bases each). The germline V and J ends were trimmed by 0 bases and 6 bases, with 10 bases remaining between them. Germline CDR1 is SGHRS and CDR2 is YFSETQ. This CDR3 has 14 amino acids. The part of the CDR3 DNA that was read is TGCGCCAGCAGCTTGGAGGCAGGGAGAAACATT. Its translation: CASSLEAGRNI. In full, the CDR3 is CASSLEAGRNIQYF.

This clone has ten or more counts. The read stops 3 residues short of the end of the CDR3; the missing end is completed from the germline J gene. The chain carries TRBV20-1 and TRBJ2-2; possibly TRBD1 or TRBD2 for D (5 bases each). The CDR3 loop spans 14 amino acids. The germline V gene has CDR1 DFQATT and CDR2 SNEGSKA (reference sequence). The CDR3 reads CSAPPPRETEKLFF. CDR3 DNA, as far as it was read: TGCAGTGCTCCCCCTCCCAGGGAGACTGAAAAG.

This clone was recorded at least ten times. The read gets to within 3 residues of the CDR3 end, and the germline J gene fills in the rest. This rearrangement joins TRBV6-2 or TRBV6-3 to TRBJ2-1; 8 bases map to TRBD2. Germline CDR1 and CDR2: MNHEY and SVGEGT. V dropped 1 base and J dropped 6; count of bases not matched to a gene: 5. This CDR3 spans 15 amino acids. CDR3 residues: CASSYLSGGGNEQFF. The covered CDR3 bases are TGTGCCAGCAGTTACTTGTCGGGAGGGGGCAATGAG.

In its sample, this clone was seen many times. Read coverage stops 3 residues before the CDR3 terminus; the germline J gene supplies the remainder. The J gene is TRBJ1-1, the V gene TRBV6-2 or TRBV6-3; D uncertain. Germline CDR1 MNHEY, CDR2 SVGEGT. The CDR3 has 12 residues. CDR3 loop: CASSRQAGEAFF. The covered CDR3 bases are TGTGCCAGCAGCCGGCAGGCCGGAGAA.

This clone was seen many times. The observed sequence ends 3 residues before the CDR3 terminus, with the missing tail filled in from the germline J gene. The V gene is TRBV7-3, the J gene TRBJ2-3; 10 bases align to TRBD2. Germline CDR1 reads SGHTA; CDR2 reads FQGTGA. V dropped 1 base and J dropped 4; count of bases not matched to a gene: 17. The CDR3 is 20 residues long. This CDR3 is CASSLRTSGVIEGSPDTQYF. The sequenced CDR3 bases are TGTGCCAGCAGCTTAAGAACTAGCGGGGTCATTGAGGGGTCCCCAGATACG.

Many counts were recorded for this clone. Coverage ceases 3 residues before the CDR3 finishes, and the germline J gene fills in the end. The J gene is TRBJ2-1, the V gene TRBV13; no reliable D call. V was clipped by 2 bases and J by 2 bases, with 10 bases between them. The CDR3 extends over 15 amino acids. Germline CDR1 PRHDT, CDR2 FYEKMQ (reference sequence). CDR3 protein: CASSLKLSTYNEQFF. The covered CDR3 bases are TGTGCCAGCAGCTTAAAACTATCCACCTACAATGAG.